One sample yielded the 29 T cell receptor beta chains listed below, sequenced in a study of beta chain features in type 1 diabetes (dated by TCRdb to the late 2010s). These receptors are not linked to any known antigen. Broader findings and caveats from the paper: Type 1 diabetes patients showed a moderate but significant shortening of TCRB CDR3 length in all four CD4+ subsets.

Libraries were constructed by the immunoSEQ multiplex PCR assay. The High Capacity cDNA Reverse Transcription Kit was used to reverse transcribe all of the isolated RNA, meaning that expressed TCRB transcripts were what got sequenced. TCRdb took over this immuneACCESS table, retaining in-frame rearrangements with V and J assigned. Such tables are incomplete; in checked studies, under half of the missing clones stem from an unresolved V gene, and the remainder is unexplained. The sample data list 600,000 to 700,000 clones, and roughly an eighth of these were observed just once. Clones ranked in the top ten supply roughly 0.12% of the sample. The sequencing sample was made of naive CD4+ T cells from blood. According to the study, the label for this sample's cell subset or site signals: true naive CD4+ T cells. The receptors were sampled from a young man with type 1 diabetes.

In this sample, this clone turned up a few times. Germline is not matched at one junction end, which may reflect a read error. The chain combines TRBV2 with TRBJ2-7, with D possibly being TRBD1 (6 bases). CDR3 size: 14 residues. Germline lookup yields CDR1 SNHLY and CDR2 FYNNEI. The CDR3 nucleotides read TGTGCCAGCAGGGAAGGGACACCCTCCTACGAGCAGTACTTC. Protein product: CASREGTPSYEQYF.

The chain is built from TRBV5-1 and TRBJ2-7; D may be TRBD1 (6 bases). Germline values: CDR1 SGHRS, CDR2 YFSETQ. The length of the CDR3 is 13 residues. V was pared by 3 bases and J by 4 bases, with 11 bases between. Here the CDR3 reads CASSSGQLYEQYF. The CDR3 bases are TGCGCCAGCAGCTCTGGACAGTTATACGAGCAGTACTTC.

In this sample, this clone turned up a few times. The rearrangement links TRBV7-2 to TRBJ2-7; 10 positions agree with TRBD1. The CDR3 has 16 residues. Trimming took 6 bases from V and 3 from J; bases not matched to a gene: 11. Germline V gives CDR1 SGHTA, CDR2 FQGNSA. In DNA form, the CDR3 reads TGTGCCAGCAGTATCGCCGGGACAGGGGCCTACTACGAGCAGTACTTC. It yields the protein CASSIAGTGAYYEQYF.

The chain has TRBV7-9 and TRBJ2-5; D unresolved. The CDR3 totals 14 residues. Germline lookup yields CDR1 SEHNR and CDR2 FQNEAQ (reference sequence). V lost 3 bases and J lost 2, with 10 bases in between. The CDR3 sequence: CASSFSFGQETQYF. The CDR3 DNA reads as TGTGCCAGCAGCTTCTCCTTTGGACAAGAGACCCAGTACTTC.

The genes are TRBV14 and TRBJ1-4; D unresolved. The CDR3 has 14 residues. Germline loops: CDR1 SGHDN, CDR2 FVKESK. V was cut by 3 bases and J by 4 bases, with 9 bases left in between. The CDR3 DNA sequence: TGTGCCAGCAGCCAGGGAGGCCGTAATGAAAAACTGTTTTTT. This codes for CASSQGGRNEKLFF.

This rearrangement joins TRBV27 to TRBJ1-2, with D maybe TRBD1 (6 bases). The V gene's germline CDR1 is MNHEY and CDR2 SMNVEV (reference sequence). Trimming pared 3 bases from V and 8 bases from J, leaving 19 bases between. The CDR3 contains 15 residues. The CDR3 DNA reads as TGTGCCAGCAGTTTTTTACAGGGAGGAGCGCAGGGCTACACCTTC. This encodes CASSFLQGGAQGYTF.

This rearrangement joins TRBV7-8 to TRBJ1-6; TRBD1 agrees at 7 bases. The germline gives CDR1 SGHVS, CDR2 FQNEAQ. V shed 5 bases and J 10 bases; nucleotides not matched to a gene: 8. The CDR3 covers 14 residues. The CDR3 region is CASSPGTAWSPLHF. CDR3 in DNA: TGTGCCAGCAGCCCCGGGACAGCTTGGTCACCCCTCCACTTT.

J is TRBJ2-5 and V is TRBV15; D is ambiguous. The CDR3 length is 13 residues. V lost 0 bases and J 5 bases, leaving 7 bases between the germline ends. Per germline, CDR1 LNHNV and CDR2 YYDKDF (reference sequence). In DNA, the CDR3 is TGTGCCACCAGCAGAGATCCTCGGGAGACCCAGTACTTC. This translates into CATSRDPRETQYF.

This clone has only a few counts. V usage is TRBV5-6 and J usage is TRBJ1-3, with D unresolved. Germline V gene data show CDR1 as SGHDT and CDR2 as YYEEEE. The V end was cut by 4 bases, the J end by 3 bases, with 11 bases between. This CDR3 region has 14 residues. The CDR3 loop is CASSKATHGNTIYF. CDR3 in DNA: TGTGCCAGCAGCAAAGCGACCCATGGAAACACCATATATTTT.

This clone has only a few counts. This chain joins TRBV7-9 and TRBJ1-6; the match to TRBD1 covers 10 bases. Germline V gene lookup returns CDR1 SEHNR and CDR2 FQNEAQ (reference sequence). V shed 5 bases and J 5 bases; nucleotides not matched to a gene: 6. The CDR3 is 16 residues long. CDR3 sequence reads: CASSLGTGVDNSPLHF. The CDR3 bases are TGTGCCAGCAGCCTCGGGACAGGGGTCGATAATTCACCCCTCCACTTT.

This sequence joins TRBV18 and TRBJ2-3; D perhaps matches TRBD2 (5 bases). Germline CDR1 reads KGHSH; CDR2 reads LQKENI. Trimming removed 2 bases from V and 5 bases from J, with 11 bases in between. The CDR3 length is 14 residues. The CDR3 region is CASSPVGAQDTQYF. The CDR3 coding sequence is TGTGCCAGCTCACCAGTGGGAGCACAAGATACGCAGTATTTT.

The rearrangement links TRBV30 to TRBJ2-1, with TRBD2 matching over 11 bases. The CDR3 has 14 amino acids. CDR1 is GTSNPN and CDR2 is SVGIG in the germline V gene (reference sequence). V gave up 0 bases and J gave up 9 bases; unmatched junction bases: 4. CDR3 bases: TGTGCCTGGAGTGTAGGGCTAGCGGGGGGTGAGCAGTTCTTC. It specifies CAWSVGLAGGEQFF.

This clone was seen more than once but under ten times. This chain connects TRBV7-8 to TRBJ2-5; D call uncertain. The V gene's germline CDR1 is SGHVS and CDR2 FQNEAQ. The length of the CDR3 is 15 residues. Deletions cut 4 bases from V and 3 bases from J, with 15 bases between. In nucleotides, the CDR3 is TGTGCCAGCAGCTCCCAACGCGGCTTTGAAGAGACCCAGTACTTC. Amino acids: CASSSQRGFEETQYF.

This clone has more than one count but fewer than ten. The rearrangement joins TRBV19 to TRBJ2-4, with D possibly being TRBD1 (5 bases). Germline CDR1 reads LNHDA; CDR2 reads SQIVND (reference sequence). The CDR3 is 15 residues long. Trimming took 3 bases from V and 1 from J, leaving 10 bases between them. The CDR3 DNA follows: TGTGCCAGTAGTATCAAGGGGTTGGCCAAAAACATTCAGTACTTC. This translates into CASSIKGLAKNIQYF.

This chain links TRBV19 with TRBJ2-3, with D perhaps matching TRBD2 (5 bases). The CDR3 covers 15 residues. Germline V CDR1 and CDR2: LNHDA, SQIVND (reference sequence). The V end was cut by 4 bases, the J end by 3 bases, with 14 bases between. CDR3 sequence: CASSTHSGLTDTQYF. CDR3 coding DNA: TGTGCCAGTAGTACCCATTCGGGGTTAACAGATACGCAGTATTTT.

This chain connects TRBV18 to TRBJ1-5; D might be TRBD1 (6 bases). Trimming cost V 3 bases and J 4 bases, with 13 bases left between them. CDR1 and CDR2 from the germline V gene are KGHSH and LQKENI. This CDR3 has 15 residues. The CDR3 sequence: CASSPRGGENQPQHF. The CDR3 DNA is TGTGCCAGCTCACCCCGAGGGGGAGAGAATCAGCCCCAGCATTTT.

Only a few counts were recorded for this clone. The chain links TRBV5-1 to TRBJ2-5; the match to TRBD1 covers 8 bases. The end of the DNA aligns better with TRBJ2-7, so the J call may be wrong. CDR1 is SGHRS and CDR2 is YFSETQ in the germline V gene. CDR3 length: 13 residues. CDR3 sequence reads: CASKGTGLYEQYF. Written as DNA, the CDR3 is TGCGCCAGCAAGGGGACAGGCCTTTACGAGCAGTACTTC.

This clone was counted ten times or more. The V and J genes are TRBV9 and TRBJ2-5; 7 bases agree with TRBD1. This CDR3 contains 16 residues. Germline lookup yields CDR1 SGDLS and CDR2 YYNGEE. Unmatched junction bases numbered 10, after V lost 0 bases and J lost 5 bases. CDR3: CASSVAPGQHRETQYF. The DNA for the CDR3 is TGTGCCAGCAGCGTAGCACCGGGACAGCACCGGGAGACCCAGTACTTC.

This clone was detected a few times. This chain joins TRBV4-2 and TRBJ1-2; 7 bases are shared with TRBD1. Germline assignment: CDR1 LGHNA and CDR2 YNFKEQ. V shed 0 bases and J 7 bases; nucleotides not matched to a gene: 8. The CDR3 has 15 residues. CDR3 residues: CASSQDPGQESGYTF. In nucleotides, the CDR3 is TGTGCCAGCAGCCAAGACCCAGGACAGGAATCTGGCTACACCTTC.

The table lists this clone with a few counts. The chain couples TRBV27 to TRBJ1-1, with D possibly TRBD1 on 6 matching bases. The CDR3 sequence is 14 residues long. V shed 0 bases and J shed 4 bases, with 9 bases lying between them. Germline V gene lookup returns CDR1 MNHEY and CDR2 SMNVEV (reference sequence). The DNA for the CDR3 is TGTGCCAGCAGTTTATCGAGGGGGACCACTGAAGCTTTCTTT. This translates into CASSLSRGTTEAFF.

This chain links TRBV19 with TRBJ2-3; TRBD2 matches at 7 bases. V shed 4 bases, J shed 3 bases, and the junction held 10 bases outside the gene matches. Germline CDR1 reads LNHDA; CDR2 reads SQIVND (reference sequence). This CDR3 spans 16 amino acids. The CDR3 reads CASSKSAGVWTDTQYF. CDR3 nucleotide sequence: TGTGCCAGTAGTAAGTCGGCGGGGGTGTGGACAGATACGCAGTATTTT.

This clone has a handful of counts. The rearrangement joins TRBV30 to TRBJ1-2, with D possibly being TRBD1 (5 bases). The CDR3 runs 13 residues. The germline V gene has CDR1 GTSNPN and CDR2 SVGIG (reference sequence). Trimming left V 3 bases short and J 4 bases short, with 12 bases between. The CDR3 spells CAWRQGAGYGYTF. The CDR3 DNA reads as TGTGCCTGGAGGCAAGGGGCGGGCTATGGCTACACCTTC.

This clone turned up a few times. The chain carries TRBV4-3 and TRBJ1-2, with D hard to call. The germline gives CDR1 LGHNA, CDR2 YSLEER. V was cut by 0 bases and J by 0 bases, with 2 bases left in between. The CDR3 contains 13 residues. The DNA for the CDR3 is TGCGCCAGCAGCCAAGACCCTAACTATGGCTACACCTTC. Amino acids: CASSQDPNYGYTF.

This clone was observed a few times. The chain carries TRBV12-5 and TRBJ2-3; 11 bases line up with TRBD1. Germline V gives CDR1 LGHNT, CDR2 FRNRAP. The CDR3 covers 17 residues. V trimming: 3 bases; J trimming: 1 base; junction bases outside the gene matches: 6. Here the CDR3 reads CASGLWTGGEGTDTQYF. For the CDR3, the DNA is TGTGCTAGTGGTTTATGGACAGGGGGCGAGGGCACAGATACGCAGTATTTT.

This clone was found a few times. V gene TRBV6-6 combines with J gene TRBJ1-5; 7 bases line up with TRBD1. Germline CDR1 is MNHNY and CDR2 is SVGAGI (reference sequence). The J segment lost 2 bases and the V segment lost 5 bases, leaving 9 bases of the junction unmatched. The CDR3 spans 16 residues. The CDR3 nucleotides are TGTGCCAGCAGTCCCGACAGGGTTACTCGCAATCAGCCCCAGCATTTT. Residues: CASSPDRVTRNQPQHF.

This clone appeared a few times. The rearrangement links TRBV5-6 to TRBJ2-2; TRBD2 might be the D (5 bases). Trimming cost V 7 bases and J 3 bases, with 16 bases left between them. The CDR3 contains 15 residues. Germline-derived CDR1 and CDR2 are SGHDT and YYEEEE. CDR3 coding DNA: TGTGCCAGCCGAACCGGAGGTACTTACACCGGGGAGCTGTTTTTT. It encodes CASRTGGTYTGELFF.

Only a few counts were recorded for this clone. V usage is TRBV5-1 and J usage is TRBJ1-4, with TRBD1 identical over 7 bases. The J segment lost 3 bases and the V segment lost 3 bases, leaving 2 bases of the junction unmatched. Germline CDR1 is SGHRS and CDR2 is YFSETQ. The CDR3 runs to 14 residues. The CDR3 DNA sequence: TGCGCCAGCAGCTCCGGGACAGCTAATGAAAAACTGTTTTTT. This sequence encodes CASSSGTANEKLFF.

This chain links TRBV6-1 with TRBJ2-5; D is perhaps TRBD1 (5 bases). CDR3 length: 14 amino acids. Germline lookup yields CDR1 MNHNS and CDR2 SASEGT. V shed 3 bases and J shed 5 bases, with 13 bases lying between them. CDR3 nucleotides: TGTGCCAGCAGTGACGCGACAGTCAAGGAGACCCAGTACTTC. Protein sequence: CASSDATVKETQYF.

The CDR3 DNA reads TGCGCCAGCAGCTTGGCCCTCGGACAGGCCTACGAGCAGTACTTC. Its protein is CASSLALGQAYEQYF. The J gene is TRBJ2-7, the V gene TRBV5-1; 7 bases agree with TRBD1. V shed 0 bases, J shed 2 bases, and the junction held 5 bases outside the gene matches. In germline, CDR1 is SGHRS, CDR2 YFSETQ. There are 15 residues in the CDR3.